This record concerns one T cell receptor (beta chain) sequence. Sequencing was performed with immunoSEQ multiplex PCR; in TCRdb, only in-frame clones are kept and a portion is missing. In the table there are about 21,000 clones, roughly 86% of which are singletons. This specimen belongs to a study of T cells in localized non-small cell lung cancer. CDR1 and CDR2 (germline): SGHVS, FNYEAQ. The CDR3 extends over 14 amino acids. The V end lost 5 bases, the J end lost 9 bases, and 17 bases lay between the germline ends. The receptor was derived from a male donor aged 60 or over with stage II lung adenocarcinoma. The chain employs TRBV7-6 and TRBJ2-1, with D perhaps matching TRBD1 or TRBD2 (5 bases each). Sequenced here: peripheral blood mononuclear cells, sampled before any cancer treatment. The CDR3 spells CASSAPGTQAEQFF. Here the CDR3 DNA reads TGTGCCAGCAGCGCTCCTGGGACCCAGGCTGAGCAGTTCTTC.